This TCR beta chain was retrieved from a study of blood T cell repertoires in COVID-19 (dated by TCRdb to 2020 to 2021). General notes on the study: Samples from collaborators originated in the United States, Italy and Spain and spanned both the acute and convalescent phases of COVID-19. The samples were drawn from the first 160 participants of the ongoing ImmuneRACE study and from 950 to 1,500 subjects provided by 6 global collaborators. The material from the prospective study consisted of cDNA or gDNA derived from T cells, B-cell-depleted T cells, or PBMCs. Where available, HLA class I and class II types were obtained from metadata supplied by the sample provider rather than from assay-based typing. Nearly every sample came with metadata listing a de-identified subject ID, COVID-19 status, age in years and sex. The repertoires were made available in a free public database intended to serve as a resource for research on the immune response to SARS-CoV-2. Subjects who had been exposed to COVID-19, were actively infected with it, or had recovered from it provided the deeply sampled blood TCRbeta repertoires that made up the dataset.

Collaborating institutions collected whole blood in K2EDTA tubes following their own protocols. For TCRbeta analysis, collaborators shipped samples as frozen whole blood, isolated PBMCs, or DNA extracted from either of those sample types. Results the study describes overall, beyond this receptor: The amount of clinical and demographic metadata varied by source and participant and was provided uncurated.

TCRbeta CDR3 regions were amplified from genomic DNA by means of the immunoSEQ Assay, a bias-controlled multiplex PCR. Under the source paper's analysis protocol: The number of nucleated cells in each sample was estimated by amplification of reference gene primers within the assay. To quantify the absolute abundance of each unique TCRbeta CDR3 rearrangement, sequence reads were collapsed and filtered. Productive Simpson clonality was computed per sample as the square root of Simpson's diversity index over productive rearrangements. The table comes from immuneACCESS by way of TCRdb, which keeps in-frame sequences with V and J called. Part of the clones is missing from these tables; in studies checked, under half for an unresolved V gene and the rest for unknown reasons. V, J and clone size were drawn from that table, and D and trimming were deduced from the DNA. The table for this sample lists 130,000 or so clones; about four fifths of them were counted only once. Of the sample, 8% to 9.5% falls within the top ten clones.

Spanning cysteine to phenylalanine, the CDR3 consists of 14 amino acids. Just CDR3 DNA is preserved here, 42 bases in frame from base 1. For CDR1 and CDR2, the germline V gene (reference sequence) lists SGHNT and YYREEE. The V and J ends are trimmed by 0 bases and 6 bases, leaving 10 bases between them. As for this clone: Its antigen is still unknown. No clone much larger than this one lies a single base away; base qualities are absent.

This chain joins TRBV5-4 to TRBJ2-4; possibly the D gene is TRBD2, per 5 matching bases. The clonotype comes from a woman aged 60-75 years with active or convalescent COVID-19. Specimen: peripheral blood. Here is the DNA: TGTGCCAGCAGCTTGGACCCTGCGGGAAACATTCAGTACTTC. This translates into CASSLDPAGNIQYF.